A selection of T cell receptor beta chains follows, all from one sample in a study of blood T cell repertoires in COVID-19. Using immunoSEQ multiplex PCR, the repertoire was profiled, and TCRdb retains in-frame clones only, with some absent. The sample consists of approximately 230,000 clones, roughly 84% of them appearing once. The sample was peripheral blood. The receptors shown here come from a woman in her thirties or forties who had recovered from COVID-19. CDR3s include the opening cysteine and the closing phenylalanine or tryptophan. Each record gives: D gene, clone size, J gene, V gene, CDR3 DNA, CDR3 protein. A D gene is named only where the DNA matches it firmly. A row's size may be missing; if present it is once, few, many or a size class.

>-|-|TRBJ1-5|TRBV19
TGTGCCAGTAGTAGACAGATTAATCAGCCCCAGCATTTT
CASSRQINQPQHF
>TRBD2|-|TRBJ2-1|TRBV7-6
TGTGCCAGCAGCTTAAGCCCCCCCCGGACTAGTTTCTACAATGAGCAGTTCTTC
CASSLSPPRTSFYNEQFF
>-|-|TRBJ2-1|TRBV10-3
TGTGCCATCAGTGAAGCGGTCTCCTACAATGAGCAGTTCTTC
CAISEAVSYNEQFF
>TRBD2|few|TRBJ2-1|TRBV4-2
TGTGCCAGCAGCCAAGATGCCAGGGGCGGGAGGGTATACAATGAGCAGTTCTTC
CASSQDARGGRVYNEQFF
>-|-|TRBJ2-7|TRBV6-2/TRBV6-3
TGTGCCAGCAGTTACTCCGGTGCTGGTCCGTCCTACGAGCAGTACTTC
CASSYSGAGPSYEQYF
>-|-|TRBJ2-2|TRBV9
TGTGCCAGCAGCGTACTTGGCCTAGTTTCTCCCGGGGAGCTGTTTTTT
CASSVLGLVSPGELFF
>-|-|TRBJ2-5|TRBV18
TGTGCCAGCTCTCCCCCGGGGTCCCAAGAGACCCAGTACTTC
CASSPPGSQETQYF
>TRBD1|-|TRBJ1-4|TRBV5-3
TGTGCCAGAAGCTTCCCGGGACAGGGGCATGAAAAACTGTTTTTT
CARSFPGQGHEKLFF
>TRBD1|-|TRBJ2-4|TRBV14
TGTGCCAGCAGCCGGGGACAGGGGCTAGCCAAAAACATTCAGTACTTC
CASSRGQGLAKNIQYF
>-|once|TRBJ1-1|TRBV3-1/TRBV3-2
TGTGCCAGCAGCCCAAACCTAGACAGGATGGCTTTCTTT
CASSPNLDRMAFF
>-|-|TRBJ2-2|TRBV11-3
TGTGCCAGCAGCCCCCTTCTAACCGGGGAGCTGTTTTTT
CASSPLLTGELFF
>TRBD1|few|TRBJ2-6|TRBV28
TGTGCCAGCAGTCCGGGGACAGTCTCTGGGGCCAACGTCCTGACTTTC
CASSPGTVSGANVLTF
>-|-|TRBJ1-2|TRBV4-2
TGTGCCAGCAGCCAAGAGAGGAGGTCTAATGGCTACACCTTC
CASSQERRSNGYTF
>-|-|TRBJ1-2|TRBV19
TGTGCCAGTAGTATCCAGGGGATCCCTAACTATGGCTACACCTTC
CASSIQGIPNYGYTF
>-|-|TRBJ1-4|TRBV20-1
TGCAGTGCCAGTTCGGGAGCTTCTTCAACTAATGAAAAACTGTTTTTT
CSASSGASSTNEKLFF
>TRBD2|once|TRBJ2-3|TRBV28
TGTGCCAGCAGCATAGCGGGGGGTATGGGAGATACGCAGTATTTT
CASSIAGGMGDTQYF
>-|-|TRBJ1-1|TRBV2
TGTGCCAGCAGCGTTCCCTCAACAGGGTATAACACTGAAGCTTTCTTT
CASSVPSTGYNTEAFF
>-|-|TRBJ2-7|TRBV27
TGTGCCAGCAGGAGTGGGGCAGGGGTCTACGAGCAGTACTTC
CASRSGAGVYEQYF
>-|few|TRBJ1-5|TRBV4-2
TGTGCCAGCAGCCAAGCCCATAATCAGCCCCAGCATTTT
CASSQAHNQPQHF
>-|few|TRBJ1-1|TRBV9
TGTGCCAGCAGCGTAGTCGCACAGAACACTGAAGCTTTCTTT
CASSVVAQNTEAFF
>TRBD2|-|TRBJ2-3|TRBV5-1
TGCGCCAGCAGCTTTGGGGGAGGGCCTGGTGAGACAGATACGCAGTATTTT
CASSFGGGPGETDTQYF
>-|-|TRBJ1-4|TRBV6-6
TGTGCCAGCAGTTACAGAGGGCCCTATAATGAAAAACTGTTTTTT
CASSYRGPYNEKLFF
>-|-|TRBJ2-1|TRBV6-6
TGTGCCAGCACCCCCCCCCGGTACAATGAGCAGTTCTTC
CASTPPRYNEQFF
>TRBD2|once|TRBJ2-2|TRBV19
TGTGCCAGTAGTACTCGGACTAGCCGAAACACCGGGGAGCTGTTTTTT
CASSTRTSRNTGELFF
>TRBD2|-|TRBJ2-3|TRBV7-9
TGTGCCAGCAGCCGGACTAGCGGCGGCACAGATACGCAGTATTTT
CASSRTSGGTDTQYF
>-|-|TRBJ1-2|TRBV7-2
TGTGCCAGCAGCTTAGGTGCAGGGAACGGCTACACCTTC
CASSLGAGNGYTF